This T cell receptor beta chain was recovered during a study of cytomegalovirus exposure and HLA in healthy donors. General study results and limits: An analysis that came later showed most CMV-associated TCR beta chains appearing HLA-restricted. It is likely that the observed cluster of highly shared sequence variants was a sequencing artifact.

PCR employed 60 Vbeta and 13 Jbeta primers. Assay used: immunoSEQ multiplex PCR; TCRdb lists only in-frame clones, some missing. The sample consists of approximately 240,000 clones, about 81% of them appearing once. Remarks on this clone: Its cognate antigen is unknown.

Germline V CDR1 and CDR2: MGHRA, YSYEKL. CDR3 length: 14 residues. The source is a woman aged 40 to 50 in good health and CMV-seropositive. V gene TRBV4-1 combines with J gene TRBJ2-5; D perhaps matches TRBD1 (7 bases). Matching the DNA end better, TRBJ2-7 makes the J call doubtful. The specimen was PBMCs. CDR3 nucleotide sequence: TGCGCCAGCAGCCAAGACAGGGGGGCCTACGAGCAGTACTTC. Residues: CASSQDRGAYEQYF.